This T cell receptor (beta chain) originates from a study of CD8 T cells in ankylosing spondylitis. The study, taken as a whole, reports: Made up of several highly homologous variants, a TCR beta motif appeared characteristic of ankylosing spondylitis blood.

A single record per CDR3 protein comes from TCRdb applying MiXCR to the 5' RACE reads. Of 450,000 to 550,000 distinct CDR3 sequences in the sample, 5.3% are singletons; the top ten hold approximately 3.5%. Germline V gene lookup returns CDR1 SGHRS and CDR2 YFSETQ. Deletions cut 5 bases from V and 6 bases from J, with 13 bases between. The CDR3 runs 13 residues. This clonotype occurred many times. Its matching antigen is unknown. The source is a male donor with ankylosing spondylitis. This chain links TRBV5-1 with TRBJ2-3; D tentatively fits TRBD1 or TRBD2 (5 bases each). Sequenced input: blood, either unsorted or a sorted T cell fraction (not recorded which). DNA for the CDR3: TGCGCCAGCAGTTCCCTTTGGGGGGATACGCAGTATTTT. This translates into CASSSLWGDTQYF.